The rows below give T cell receptor beta chains drawn from one sample of a study of T cells in Graves' hyperthyroidism and ophthalmopathy. One entry per CDR3 protein results from TCRdb running MiXCR on the multiplex PCR reads. Here the sample spans hundreds of thousands of distinct CDR3 sequences, roughly 45% being singletons. Material: peripheral blood or thyroid tissue (not recorded which). The source of these receptors is an adult man with Graves' disease, either hyperthyroidism or ophthalmopathy (not recorded which). CDR3s include the opening cysteine and the closing phenylalanine or tryptophan. The D gene is left open where the match is weak. Expanded clones get a size class; other rows say once, few or many, or leave the size out.

d_gene,abundance,v_gene,j_gene,CDR3aa,CDR3nt
-,-,TRBV20-1,TRBJ1-1,CSARDETVNTEAFF,TGCAGTGCTAGAGATGAGACGGTGAACACTGAAGCTTTCTTT
TRBD2,-,TRBV20-1,TRBJ2-5,CSASPSGRQETQYF,TGCAGTGCTAGTCCTAGCGGGCGCCAAGAGACCCAGTACTTC
TRBD1,once,TRBV11-1,TRBJ1-2,CASSLGGGGGYTF,TGTGCCAGCAGCTTAGGAGGGGGCGGTGGCTACACCTTC
TRBD1,-,TRBV2,TRBJ1-5,CASSSSGTGFNQPQHF,TGTGCCAGCAGTTCCTCCGGGACAGGGTTCAATCAGCCCCAGCATTTT
-,-,TRBV19,TRBJ2-5,CARSVRGSETQYF,TGTGCCAGGAGTGTACGGGGATCGGAGACCCAGTACTTC
TRBD1,-,TRBV29-1,TRBJ2-2,CSVEDLGQGNTGELFF,TGCAGCGTTGAAGACCTGGGACAGGGCAACACCGGGGAGCTGTTTTTT
-,few,TRBV19,TRBJ2-7,CASSILGGGPRSEQYF,TGTGCCAGTAGTATATTAGGCGGGGGCCCTCGCAGCGAGCAGTACTTC
-,-,TRBV7-9,TRBJ1-1,CASSGEGGDTEAFF,TGTGCCAGCAGCGGAGAGGGTGGCGACACTGAAGCTTTCTTT
-,-,TRBV2,TRBJ1-5,CASSLTLYQPQHF,TGTGCCAGCAGTTTAACCCTTTATCAGCCCCAGCATTTT
TRBD1,-,TRBV29-1,TRBJ1-1,CSVEDLYRGMNTEAFF,TGCAGCGTTGAAGATCTGTACAGGGGCATGAACACTGAAGCTTTCTTT
TRBD1,-,TRBV2,TRBJ1-3,CASSGQGATIYF,TGTGCCAGCAGTGGACAGGGGGCTACCATATATTTT
-,-,TRBV10-3,TRBJ2-5,CASSEQVWEAGPETQYF,TGTGCCAGCAGTGAACAAGTGTGGGAGGCAGGGCCAGAGACCCAGTACTTC
-,many,TRBV24-1,TRBJ2-5,CATSDFWHPETQYF,TGTGCCACCAGTGATTTTTGGCATCCGGAGACCCAGTACTTC
TRBD1,-,TRBV7-9,TRBJ1-1,CAQRQGMNTEAFF,TGTGCCCAACGACAGGGGATGAACACTGAAGCTTTCTTT
TRBD1,-,TRBV29-1,TRBJ2-6,CSVRQGGGSEAF,TGCAGCGTTCGACAGGGGGGAGGCTCTGAAGCTTTC
-,-,TRBV4-2,TRBJ1-2,CASSQGGAENYGYTF,TGTGCCAGCAGCCAGGGGGGTGCGGAAAACTATGGCTACACCTTC
-,-,TRBV2,TRBJ1-2,CASSETGGPNYGYTF,TGTGCCAGCAGTGAAACCGGGGGCCCCAACTATGGCTACACCTTC
-,-,TRBV7-3,TRBJ1-6,CASSLLSQGPSPLHF,TGTGCCAGCAGCTTACTTTCCCAGGGTCCTTCACCCCTCCACTTT
-,many,TRBV7-8,TRBJ2-5,CASSFRGTGQAGVETQYF,TGTGCCAGCAGCTTTCGGGGGACCGGGCAGGCTGGGGTGGAGACCCAGTACTTC
-,once,TRBV19,TRBJ1-2,CASSTARGSYGYTF,TGTGCCAGTAGTACCGCCCGGGGCTCCTATGGCTACACCTTC
TRBD1,many,TRBV15,TRBJ1-4,CATSREDRAEKLFF,TGTGCCACCAGCAGGGAGGACAGGGCGGAAAAACTGTTTTTT
-,-,TRBV29-1,TRBJ1-2,CSVLGHEMGGYTF,TGCAGCGTATTGGGACACGAGATGGGTGGCTACACCTTC
-,-,TRBV7-2,TRBJ1-2,CASSLGDLFGYTF,TGTGCCAGCAGCTTGGGGGACTTGTTTGGCTACACCTTC
-,few,TRBV5-1,TRBJ1-1,CASSFGGGGTEAFF,TGCGCCAGCAGCTTTGGGGGGGGCGGCACTGAAGCTTTCTTT
TRBD1,-,TRBV5-1,TRBJ1-6,CASGPGQLNSPLHF,TGCGCCAGCGGACCGGGACAGCTTAATTCACCCCTCCACTTT
TRBD1,-,TRBV2,TRBJ1-6,CASTQQGFNSPLHF,TGTGCCAGCACCCAACAGGGGTTTAATTCACCCCTCCACTTT
-,few,TRBV7-8,TRBJ2-7,CASSLVTGTLYEQYF,TGTGCCAGCAGCTTAGTAACGGGAACTCTCTACGAGCAGTACTTC
TRBD2,few,TRBV7-8,TRBJ2-2,CASNLLAGGRGELFF,TGTGCCAGCAACTTACTAGCGGGGGGGCGTGGGGAGCTGTTTTTT
TRBD1,-,TRBV10-3,TRBJ2-7,CAISDLDRGSYEQYF,TGTGCCATCAGTGATTTGGACAGGGGCTCCTACGAGCAGTACTTC
-,many,TRBV7-2,TRBJ1-1,CASSLYAWGGGDTEAFF,TGTGCCAGCAGCTTATATGCGTGGGGTGGGGGGGACACTGAAGCTTTCTTT